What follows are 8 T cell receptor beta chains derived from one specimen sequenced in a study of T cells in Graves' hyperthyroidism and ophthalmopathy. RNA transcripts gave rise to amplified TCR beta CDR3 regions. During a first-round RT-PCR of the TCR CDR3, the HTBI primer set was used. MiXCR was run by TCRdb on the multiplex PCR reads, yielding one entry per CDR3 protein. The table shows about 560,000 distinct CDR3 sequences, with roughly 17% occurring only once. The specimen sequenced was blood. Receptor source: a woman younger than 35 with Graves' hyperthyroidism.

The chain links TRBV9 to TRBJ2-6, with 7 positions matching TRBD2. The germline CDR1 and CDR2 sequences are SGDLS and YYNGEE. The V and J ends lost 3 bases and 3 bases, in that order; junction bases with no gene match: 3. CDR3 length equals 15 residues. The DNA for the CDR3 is TGTGCCAGCAGCGGTGGGAGGGATGGGGCCAACGTCCTGACTTTC. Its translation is CASSGGRDGANVLTF.

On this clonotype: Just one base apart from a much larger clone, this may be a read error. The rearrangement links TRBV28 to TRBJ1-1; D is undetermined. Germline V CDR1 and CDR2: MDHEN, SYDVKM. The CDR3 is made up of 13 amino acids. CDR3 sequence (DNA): TGTGCCGGCAGCCAACACGGGGACACTGAAGCTTTCTTT. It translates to CAGSQHGDTEAFF.

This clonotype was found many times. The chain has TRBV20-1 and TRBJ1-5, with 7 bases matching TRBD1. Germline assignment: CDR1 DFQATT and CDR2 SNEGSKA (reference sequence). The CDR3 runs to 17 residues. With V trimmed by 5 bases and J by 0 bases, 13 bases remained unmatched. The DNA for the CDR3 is TGCAGTGCTCTCACCGGACAGGAGCAATATAGCAATCAGCCCCAGCATTTT. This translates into CSALTGQEQYSNQPQHF.

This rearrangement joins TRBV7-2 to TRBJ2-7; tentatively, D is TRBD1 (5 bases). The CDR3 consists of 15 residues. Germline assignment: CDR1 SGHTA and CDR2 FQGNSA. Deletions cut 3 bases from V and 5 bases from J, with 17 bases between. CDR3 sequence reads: CASSFPGRARHEQYF. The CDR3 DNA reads TGTGCCAGCAGCTTTCCCGGCAGGGCCCGCCACGAGCAGTACTTC.

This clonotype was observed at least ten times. CDR3 residues: CASSLGLVEQFF. Written as DNA, the CDR3 is TGTGCCAGCAGCTTAGGACTAGTTGAGCAGTTCTTC. The chain joins TRBV11-3 to TRBJ2-1; D may be TRBD2 (6 bases). CDR1 SGHNT and CDR2 YENEEA come from the germline V gene. This CDR3 spans 12 amino acids. The germline V and J ends were trimmed by 1 base and 9 bases, with 7 bases remaining between them.

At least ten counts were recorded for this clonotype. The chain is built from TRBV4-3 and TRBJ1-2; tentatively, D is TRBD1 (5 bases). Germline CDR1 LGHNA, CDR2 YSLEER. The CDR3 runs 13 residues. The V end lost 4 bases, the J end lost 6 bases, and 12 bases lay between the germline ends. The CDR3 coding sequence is TGCGCCAGCAGCCTTCTGGGAGGGGATGGCTACACCTTC. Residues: CASSLLGGDGYTF.

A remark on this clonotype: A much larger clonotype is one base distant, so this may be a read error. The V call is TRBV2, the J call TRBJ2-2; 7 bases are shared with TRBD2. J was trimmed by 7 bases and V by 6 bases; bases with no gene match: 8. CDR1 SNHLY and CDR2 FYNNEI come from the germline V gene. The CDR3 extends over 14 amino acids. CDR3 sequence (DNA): TGTGCCAGCAGCCCGGGGCGGGGGATCGGGGAGCTGTTTTTT. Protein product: CASSPGRGIGELFF.

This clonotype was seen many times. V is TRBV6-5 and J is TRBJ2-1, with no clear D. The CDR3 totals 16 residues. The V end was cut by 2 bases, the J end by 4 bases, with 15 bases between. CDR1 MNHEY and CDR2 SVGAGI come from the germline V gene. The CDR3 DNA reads TGTGCCAGCAGTTACACATCATCCAAAGGGTACAATGAGCAGTTCTTC. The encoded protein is CASSYTSSKGYNEQFF.